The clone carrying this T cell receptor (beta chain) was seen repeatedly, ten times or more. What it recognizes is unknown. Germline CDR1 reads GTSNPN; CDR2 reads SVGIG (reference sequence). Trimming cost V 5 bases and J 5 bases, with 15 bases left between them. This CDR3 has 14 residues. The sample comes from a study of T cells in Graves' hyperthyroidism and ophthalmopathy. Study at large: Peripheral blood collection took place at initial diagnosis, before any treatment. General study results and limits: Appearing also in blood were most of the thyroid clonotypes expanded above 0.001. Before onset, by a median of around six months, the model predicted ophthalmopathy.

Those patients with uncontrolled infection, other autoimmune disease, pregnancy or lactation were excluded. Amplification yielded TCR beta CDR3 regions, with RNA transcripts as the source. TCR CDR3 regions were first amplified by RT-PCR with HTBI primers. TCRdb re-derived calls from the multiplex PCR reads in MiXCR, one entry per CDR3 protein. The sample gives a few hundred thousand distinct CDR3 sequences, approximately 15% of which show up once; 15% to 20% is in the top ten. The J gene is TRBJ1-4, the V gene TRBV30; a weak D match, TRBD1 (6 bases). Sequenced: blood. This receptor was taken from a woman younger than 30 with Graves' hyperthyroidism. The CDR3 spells CAWSTDSINEKLFF. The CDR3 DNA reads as TGTGCCTGGTCAACGGACAGCATAAATGAAAAACTGTTTTTT. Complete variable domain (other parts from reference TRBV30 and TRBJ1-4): SQTIHQWPATLVQPVGSPLSLECTVEGTSNPNLYWYRQAAGRGLQLLFYSVGIGQISSEVPQNLSASRPQDRQFILSSKKLLLSDSGFYLCAWSTDSINEKLFFGSGTQLSVL.